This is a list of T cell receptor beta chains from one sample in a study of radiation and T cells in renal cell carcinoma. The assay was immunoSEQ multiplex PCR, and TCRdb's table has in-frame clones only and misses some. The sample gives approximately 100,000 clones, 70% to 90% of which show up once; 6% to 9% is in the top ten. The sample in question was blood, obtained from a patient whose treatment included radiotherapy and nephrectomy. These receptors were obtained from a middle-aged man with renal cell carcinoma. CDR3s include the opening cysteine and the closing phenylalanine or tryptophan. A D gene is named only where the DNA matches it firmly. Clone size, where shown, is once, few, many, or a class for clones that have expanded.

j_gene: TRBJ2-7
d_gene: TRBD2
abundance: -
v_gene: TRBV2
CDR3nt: TGTGCCAGCAGTGAGGCAATGGGAGCGGGGATCACCTACGAGCAGTACTTC
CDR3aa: CASSEAMGAGITYEQYF

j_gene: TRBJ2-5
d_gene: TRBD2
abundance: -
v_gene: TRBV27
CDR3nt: TGTGCCAGCAGTTCCCTCGGGGGGGTCCAAGAGACCCAGTACTTC
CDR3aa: CASSSLGGVQETQYF

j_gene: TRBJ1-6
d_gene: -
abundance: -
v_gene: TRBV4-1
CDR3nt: TGCGCCAGCAGCCGGTCAGGGGCCGGGGGACCCCTCCACTTT
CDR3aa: CASSRSGAGGPLHF

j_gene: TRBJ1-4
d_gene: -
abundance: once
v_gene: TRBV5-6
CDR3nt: TGTGCCAGCAGCGTCGGCGAAAAACTGTTTTTT
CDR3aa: CASSVGEKLFF

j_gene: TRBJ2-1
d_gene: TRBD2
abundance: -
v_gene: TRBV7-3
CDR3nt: TGTGCCAGCAGCTTGTCTAGCGGGGCCTACAATGAGCAGTTCTTC
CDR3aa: CASSLSSGAYNEQFF

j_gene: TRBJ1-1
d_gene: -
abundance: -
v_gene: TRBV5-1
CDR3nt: TGCGCCAGCAGCTTTGACGGTATGAACACTGAAGCTTTCTTT
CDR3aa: CASSFDGMNTEAFF

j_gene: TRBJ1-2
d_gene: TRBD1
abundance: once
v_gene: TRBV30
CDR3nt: TGTGCCTGGAGTGTGACAGGGTATTATTCTGGAGGCTACACCTTC
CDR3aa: CAWSVTGYYSGGYTF

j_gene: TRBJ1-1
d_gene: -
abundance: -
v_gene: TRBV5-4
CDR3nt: TGTGCCAGCAGCTTGTCTCAGACGAACACTGAAGCTTTCTTT
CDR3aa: CASSLSQTNTEAFF

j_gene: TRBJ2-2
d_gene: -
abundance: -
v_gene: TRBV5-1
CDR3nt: TGCGCCAGCAGCTTACCCAGAGTCGGCGGGGAGCTGTTTTTT
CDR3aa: CASSLPRVGGELFF

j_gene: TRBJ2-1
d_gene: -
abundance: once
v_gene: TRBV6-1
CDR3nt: TGTGCCAGCAGTGAAGCAACAGGTAATACGATCTACAATGAGCAGTTCTTC
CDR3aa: CASSEATGNTIYNEQFF

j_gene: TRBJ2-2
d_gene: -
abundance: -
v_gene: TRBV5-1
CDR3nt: TGCGCCAGCAGCTTGGGGCACCTTCGGGCTGAGGCCGGGGAGCTGTTTTTT
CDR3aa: CASSLGHLRAEAGELFF

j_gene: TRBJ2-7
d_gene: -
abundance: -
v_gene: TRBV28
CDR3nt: TGTGCCAGCTCTGACTCCCAGTACGAGCAGTACTTC
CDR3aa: CASSDSQYEQYF

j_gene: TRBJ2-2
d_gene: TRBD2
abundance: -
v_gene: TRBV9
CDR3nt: TGTGCCAGCAGCGCCTTACCGGGACTAGTCTTCCCCGGGGAGCTGTTTTTT
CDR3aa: CASSALPGLVFPGELFF

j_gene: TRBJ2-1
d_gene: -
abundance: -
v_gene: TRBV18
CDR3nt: TGTGCCAGCTCACCACGGGATGGGCAGTTCTTC
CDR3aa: CASSPRDGQFF

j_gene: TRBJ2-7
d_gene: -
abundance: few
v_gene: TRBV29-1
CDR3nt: TGCAGCGGGGGGGAAGGCGACTACGAGCAGTACTTC
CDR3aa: CSGGEGDYEQYF

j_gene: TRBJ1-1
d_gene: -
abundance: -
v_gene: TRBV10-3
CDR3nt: TGTGCCATCAGTGCGGAGGGCCGCGGCACTGAAGCTTTCTTT
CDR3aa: CAISAEGRGTEAFF

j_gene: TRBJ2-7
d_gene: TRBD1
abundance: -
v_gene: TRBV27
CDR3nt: TGTGCCAGCAGCCGACAGGGGGCGCGCCACGAGCAGTACTTC
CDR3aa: CASSRQGARHEQYF

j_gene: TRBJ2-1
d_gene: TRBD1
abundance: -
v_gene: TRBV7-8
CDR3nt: TGTGCCAGCGGATTTGACAGGGCTTCTGAGCAGTTCTTC
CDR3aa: CASGFDRASEQFF

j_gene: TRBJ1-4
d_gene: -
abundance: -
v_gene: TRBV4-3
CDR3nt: TGCGCCAGCAGCCAAGAAGGAGGAGGGGTTGCAACTAATGAAAAACTGTTTTTT
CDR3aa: CASSQEGGGVATNEKLFF

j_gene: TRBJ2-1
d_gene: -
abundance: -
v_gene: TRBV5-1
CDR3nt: TGCGCCAGCAGCTTTCCCCCGGGCGGACTCTCCTACAATGAGCAGTTCTTC
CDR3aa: CASSFPPGGLSYNEQFF

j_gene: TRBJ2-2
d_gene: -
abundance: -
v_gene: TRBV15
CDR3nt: TGTGCCACCAGCAGAGAACAGACCATGAACACCGGGGAGCTGTTTTTT
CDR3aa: CATSREQTMNTGELFF

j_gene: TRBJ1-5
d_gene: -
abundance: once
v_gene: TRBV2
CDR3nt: TGTGCCAGCAGCCGAGCTAATCAGCCCCAGCATTTT
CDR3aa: CASSRANQPQHF

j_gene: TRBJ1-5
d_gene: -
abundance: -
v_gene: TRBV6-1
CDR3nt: TGTGCCAGCAGTGAGTTCGCCGACAGTAGCAATCAGCCCCAGCATTTT
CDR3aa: CASSEFADSSNQPQHF

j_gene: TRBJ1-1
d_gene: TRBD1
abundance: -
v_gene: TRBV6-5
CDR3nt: TGTGCCAGCAGTTACTCTGGGACAGACATGAACACTGAAGCTTTCTTT
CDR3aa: CASSYSGTDMNTEAFF

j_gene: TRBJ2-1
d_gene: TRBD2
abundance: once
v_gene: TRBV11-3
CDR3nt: TGTGCCAGCAGCTCGGGACTAGCCTACAATGAGCAGTTCTTC
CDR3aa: CASSSGLAYNEQFF

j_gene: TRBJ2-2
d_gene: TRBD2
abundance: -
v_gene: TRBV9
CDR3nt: TGTGCCAGCAGCGTAGATCCACCGGGACTAGCAAACACCGGGGAGCTGTTTTTT
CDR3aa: CASSVDPPGLANTGELFF

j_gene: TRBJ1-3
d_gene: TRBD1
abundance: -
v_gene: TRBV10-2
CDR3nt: TGCGCCAGCAGTGAGGCAGGGGGCAACACCATATATTTT
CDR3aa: CASSEAGGNTIYF